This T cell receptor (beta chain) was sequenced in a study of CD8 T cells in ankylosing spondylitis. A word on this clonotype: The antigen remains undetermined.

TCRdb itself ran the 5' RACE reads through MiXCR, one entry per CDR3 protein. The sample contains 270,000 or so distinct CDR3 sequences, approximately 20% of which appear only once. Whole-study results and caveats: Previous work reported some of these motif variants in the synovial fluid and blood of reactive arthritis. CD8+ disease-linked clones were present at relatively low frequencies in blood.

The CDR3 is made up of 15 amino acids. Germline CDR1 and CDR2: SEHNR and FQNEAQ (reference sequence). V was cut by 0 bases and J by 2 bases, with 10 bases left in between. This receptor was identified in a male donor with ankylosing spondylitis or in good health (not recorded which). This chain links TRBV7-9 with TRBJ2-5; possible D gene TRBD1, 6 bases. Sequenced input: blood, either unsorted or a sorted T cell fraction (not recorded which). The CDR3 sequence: CASSLATGRQETQYF. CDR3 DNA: TGTGCCAGCAGCTTAGCTACAGGGCGACAAGAGACCCAGTACTTC. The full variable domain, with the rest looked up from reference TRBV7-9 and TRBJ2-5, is DTGVSQNPRHKITKRGQNVTFRCDPISEHNRLYWYRQTLGQGPEFLTYFQNEAQLEKSRLLSDRFSAERPKGSFSTLEIQRTEQGDSAMYLCASSLATGRQETQYFGPGTRLLVL.